The present TCR beta chain was sequenced within a study of blood T cell repertoires in COVID-19. Study details: PBMCs, B-cell-depleted T cells, or T cells were the source of the cDNA or gDNA that made up the material.

The CDR3 is 16 amino acids. Germline V gene sequence: CDR1 SSHAT, CDR2 FNYEAQ (reference sequence). V lost 2 bases to trimming and J lost 6 bases, with 18 bases between them. Libraries were prepared by immunoSEQ multiplex PCR; TCRdb keeps only in-frame clonotypes and omits some of them. This sample yields 200,000 or so clones, of which 85% to 90% are seen a single time; roughly 4.2% belongs to the top ten. Sequenced input: peripheral blood. The V and J genes are TRBV7-7 and TRBJ2-3, with D possibly TRBD1 on 7 matching bases. The receptor comes from a middle-aged man with acute or convalescent COVID-19. For the CDR3, the DNA is TGTGCCAGCAGCTTAAGTTCGCAGGGGGGATCGGATACGCAGTATTTT. Its protein is CASSLSSQGGSDTQYF.